Described below is a single T cell receptor beta chain sequence and its context. This specimen belongs to a study of PD-1 blockade in classical Hodgkin lymphoma. After removal of 7 bases from V and 1 base from J, the junction contained 7 bases not matched to a gene. CDR1 is MNHEY and CDR2 is SMNVEV in the germline V gene (reference sequence). The CDR3 consists of 15 residues. Using immunoSEQ multiplex PCR, the repertoire was profiled, and TCRdb retains in-frame clones only, with some absent. Of tens of thousands of clones detected, under 95% appear once; the ten largest clones hold around 8.5%. The patients all showed relapse after autologous stem cell transplantation, while their brentuximab vedotin exposure varied.

The TCR was taken from a human donor with classical Hodgkin lymphoma. V gene TRBV27 combines with J gene TRBJ2-3, with 8 positions matching TRBD1. This sample comprised peripheral blood mononuclear cells (PBMCs), obtained at baseline. CDR3 nucleotides: TGTGCCAGCATACAACTGGACAGGGGCACAGATACGCAGTATTTT. Protein product: CASIQLDRGTDTQYF.